This TCR beta chain appears in the sequencing data of a study of cytomegalovirus exposure and HLA in healthy donors. Whole-study context: Of 398 genotyped donors, approximately 84% clustered with self-reported Caucasian donors.

In regard to this clone: The antigen is not known.

Trimming took off 7 bases at V and 8 bases at J, with 14 bases between the two ends. CDR1 is ENHRY and CDR2 is SYGVKD in the germline V gene. The CDR3 has 13 amino acids. Regarding the study as a whole: Researchers reported from a later analysis that most CMV-associated TCR beta chains appeared HLA-restricted. The dataset shows that most TCR sequences were rare, while some public TCRs occurred in many donors. Per published accounts, TCR beta sequences correctly predicted the HLA-A and HLA-B alleles of most subjects.

Primers included in the PCR were 60 Vbeta and 13 Jbeta primers. Libraries were prepared by immunoSEQ multiplex PCR; TCRdb keeps only in-frame clonotypes and omits some of them. Of roughly 100,000 clones listed, around 60% are singletons. The sample taken for sequencing was PBMCs. This rearrangement joins TRBV10-3 to TRBJ1-4, with TRBD1 as a possible D gene (6 bases). The sequence was obtained from a man between 60 and 75 years old in good health and CMV-seronegative. The CDR3 nucleotides are TGTGCCATCATGGCAGGGGCGGGCGAAAAACTGTTTTTT. This encodes CAIMAGAGEKLFF.